This T cell receptor beta chain emerged from a study of T-cell reconstitution after alpha-beta-depleted transplantation in children. Whole-study findings and limits: Where alpha-beta T cells came from about two months after transplant was reportedly several hundred expanded graft clones. Certain patients had high TCRbeta diversity at day 60, and it came from recipient T cells and thymic progenitors that survived. One year after transplant, T-cell counts and diversity came mostly from newly produced T cells.

The library targeted TCRbeta and was prepared with unique molecular identifiers. One entry per CDR3 protein, called by TCRdb with MiXCR from the PCR reads. The profile shows hundreds of thousands of distinct CDR3 sequences, 10% to 15% of them singletons. This clonotype was observed many times. What it binds is unknown. V lost 4 bases to trimming and J lost 5 bases; unmatched junction nucleotides: 2. This CDR3 has 15 residues. Germline CDR1 KGHDR, CDR2 SFDVKD. The origin of this receptor is a male patient younger than 18 who had a stem cell transplant for acute myeloid leukemia, so the T cells may come from the graft donor. Sequenced material: PBMCs, mostly from graft donor cells, taken 360 days after TCRalphabeta/CD19-depleted stem cell transplant. The V gene is TRBV24-1, the J gene TRBJ2-3, with 13 bases matching TRBD2. The CDR3 is CATSDRTSGRDTQYF. In nucleotides, the CDR3 is TGTGCCACCAGTGACCGGACTAGCGGGAGAGATACGCAGTATTTT.